What follows are 17 T cell receptor beta chains derived from one specimen sequenced in a study of STAT5B mutations in CD4+ large granular lymphocyte leukemia. Only in-frame clones appear in the TCRdb table, and some are missing; sequencing was by immunoSEQ multiplex PCR. The table lists 45,000 to 55,000 clones, less than 85% of them singletons, with approximately 1.4% in the top ten. The material sequenced was CD4+ T cells from blood buffy coats. The receptors here all came from a human donor in good health.

The J gene is TRBJ2-3, the V gene TRBV10-3; possible D gene TRBD2, 7 bases. This CDR3 is built from 16 residues. CDR1 is ENHRY, CDR2 SYGVKD, per germline. Trimming took off 0 bases at V and 1 base at J, with 11 bases between the two ends. This chain's CDR3 is CAISESGGGGTDTQYF. The CDR3, as DNA: TGTGCCATCAGTGAGTCCGGAGGGGGGGGCACAGATACGCAGTATTTT.

This sequence joins TRBV29-1 and TRBJ2-7; tentatively, D is TRBD1 (5 bases). The CDR3 is made up of 14 amino acids. V was clipped by 5 bases and J by 6 bases, with 20 bases between them. Germline lookup yields CDR1 SQVTM and CDR2 ANQGSEA. Here the CDR3 DNA reads TGCAGCGTTTCCGCGACAGATTCCGGCGGCGAGCAGTACTTC. This translates into CSVSATDSGGEQYF.

The rearrangement uses TRBV7-2 and TRBJ2-3, with 8 bases lining up with TRBD2. CDR1 and CDR2 from the germline V gene are SGHTA and FQGNSA. J gave up 0 bases and V 5 bases, and 4 bases lay outside the gene matches. This CDR3 is built from 15 residues. As DNA, the CDR3 is TGTGCCAGCAGCCTATTAGCGGGGAGCACAGATACGCAGTATTTT. It encodes CASSLLAGSTDTQYF.

The rearrangement uses TRBV5-6 and TRBJ1-2; no clear D gene. Trimming pared 1 base from V and 7 bases from J, leaving 8 bases between. The germline gives CDR1 SGHDT, CDR2 YYEEEE. CDR3 length: 12 amino acids. CDR3 in DNA: TGTGCCAGCAGCTTGAACTTTGTTGGCTACACCTTC. Translation: CASSLNFVGYTF.

J is TRBJ1-5 and V is TRBV29-1; 7 positions match TRBD1. Unmatched junction bases numbered 12, after V lost 4 bases and J lost 9 bases. Looked up from germline, CDR1 is SQVTM and CDR2 is ANQGSEA. The CDR3 is 14 amino acids. CDR3 sequence (DNA): TGCAGCGTTGGAGAGACAGGGTCATCTTGGCCCCAGCATTTT. Its translation is CSVGETGSSWPQHF.

The V and J genes are TRBV10-1 and TRBJ2-7; 9 bases line up with TRBD2. V lost 10 bases, J lost 3 bases, and 7 bases stayed unmatched. This CDR3 contains 13 residues. CDR1 and CDR2 (germline): WNHNN, SYGVQD (reference sequence). For the CDR3, the DNA is TGCGCCACCGTGACTAGCGGAGACTACGAGCAGTACTTC. This encodes CATVTSGDYEQYF.

This chain joins TRBV30 and TRBJ1-2, with D unclear. CDR1 is GTSNPN and CDR2 is SVGIG in the germline V gene (reference sequence). Trimming left V 5 bases short and J 4 bases short, with 14 bases between. The length of the CDR3 is 13 residues. The CDR3 here is CAWGDSRGYGYTF. In DNA form, the CDR3 reads TGTGCCTGGGGGGATTCTCGCGGCTATGGCTACACCTTC. Based on the CDR3 plus reference TRBV30 and TRBJ1-2, the full variable domain is SQTIHQWPATLVQPVGSPLSLECTVEGTSNPNLYWYRQAAGRGLQLLFYSVGIGQISSEVPQNLSASRPQDRQFILSSKKLLLSDSGFYLCAWGDSRGYGYTFGSGTRLTVV.

This clone occurred a few times. The V and J genes are TRBV7-6 and TRBJ1-6; 8 positions agree with TRBD1. J lost 8 bases, V lost 1 base, and 4 bases had no gene match. CDR1 SGHVS and CDR2 FNYEAQ come from the germline V gene. CDR3 length equals 15 residues. CDR3 sequence reads: CASSLGTGGDSPLHF. CDR3 bases: TGTGCCAGCAGCTTAGGCACAGGGGGAGATTCACCCCTCCACTTT.

This clone came up a few times. The chain recombines TRBV4-2 with TRBJ2-2; D unclear. CDR1 LGHNA and CDR2 YNFKEQ come from the germline V gene. The length of the CDR3 is 16 residues. The germline V and J ends were trimmed by 4 bases and 0 bases, with 12 bases remaining between them. The CDR3 DNA is TGTGCCAGCAGCCCCCCGGATAGACCGAACACCGGGGAGCTGTTTTTT. Its protein product is CASSPPDRPNTGELFF.

This chain connects TRBV4-2 to TRBJ2-5, with D possibly being TRBD1 (6 bases). The CDR3 sequence is 17 residues long. The germline V and J ends were trimmed by 4 bases and 5 bases, with 23 bases remaining between them. The germline gives CDR1 LGHNA, CDR2 YNFKEQ. The CDR3 sequence is CASSRSTGTTWGETQYF. CDR3 DNA sequence: TGTGCCAGCAGCCGAAGCACCGGGACAACTTGGGGGGAGACCCAGTACTTC.

This clone was observed a single time. The genes are TRBV6-5 and TRBJ2-4; D is undetermined. CDR3 length: 14 amino acids. V dropped 3 bases and J dropped 7 bases, with 13 bases sitting between them. CDR1 and CDR2 (germline): MNHEY, SVGAGI. CDR3 sequence reads: CASSYSRSENIQYF. The CDR3 DNA is TGTGCCAGCAGTTATTCTCGTTCGGAGAACATTCAGTACTTC.

This clone was counted between two and nine times. The genes are TRBV28 and TRBJ1-6; no definite D call. The CDR3 is 16 amino acids. The V end was cut by 3 bases, the J end by 2 bases, with 11 bases between. Germline V CDR1 and CDR2: MDHEN, SYDVKM. This CDR3 is CASSLEGIAYNSPLHF. CDR3 bases: TGTGCCAGCAGTTTGGAGGGTATCGCCTATAATTCACCCCTCCACTTT.

The table lists this clone with a few counts. The chain has TRBV7-8 and TRBJ1-1; D remains ambiguous. Trimming stripped 3 bases from V and 1 base from J, with 9 bases between. This CDR3 has 14 amino acids. Germline values: CDR1 SGHVS, CDR2 FQNEAQ. CDR3 sequence: CASSFVNENTEAFF. CDR3 bases: TGTGCCAGCAGCTTTGTGAACGAGAACACTGAAGCTTTCTTT.

V and J are TRBV6-5 and TRBJ1-6; D is ambiguous. The CDR3 length is 16 residues. V was pared by 2 bases and J by 3 bases, with 11 bases between. From germline, CDR1 is MNHEY and CDR2 SVGAGI. CDR3 protein: CASSYTQAVYNSPLHF. Written as DNA, the CDR3 is TGTGCCAGCAGTTACACCCAGGCGGTCTATAATTCACCCCTCCACTTT.

The rearrangement uses TRBV7-8 and TRBJ1-4; the match to TRBD1 covers 8 bases. The J segment lost 0 bases and the V segment lost 6 bases, leaving 9 bases of the junction unmatched. This CDR3 is 17 amino acids long. Germline CDR1 and CDR2: SGHVS and FQNEAQ. CDR3 sequence (DNA): TGTGCCAGCAGAGGCGACAGGGGATTTTCAACTAATGAAAAACTGTTTTTT. This sequence encodes CASRGDRGFSTNEKLFF. Based on the CDR3 plus reference TRBV7-8 and TRBJ1-4, the full variable domain is GAGVSQSPRYKVAKRGQDVALRCDPISGHVSLFWYQQALGQGPEFLTYFQNEAQLDKSGLPSDRFFAERPEGSVSTLKIQRTQQEDSAVYLCASRGDRGFSTNEKLFFGSGTQLSVL.

This chain uses TRBV18 with TRBJ2-1; 7 bases map to TRBD1. The J segment lost 6 bases and the V segment lost 3 bases, leaving 11 bases of the junction unmatched. The length of the CDR3 is 16 residues. Per germline, CDR1 KGHSH and CDR2 LQKENI. In nucleotides, the CDR3 is TGTGCCAGCTCACCCTTAGGGACAGTCGGAGTCAATGAGCAGTTCTTC. It yields the protein CASSPLGTVGVNEQFF.

The chain combines TRBV5-1 with TRBJ1-1; D unresolved. V lost 0 bases, J lost 4 bases, and 10 bases lay in between. Germline V lookup: CDR1 SGHRS, CDR2 YFSETQ. The CDR3 is made up of 14 amino acids. CDR3 DNA sequence: TGCGCCAGCAGCTTGGGCACAAGATTCACTGAAGCTTTCTTT. Its protein product is CASSLGTRFTEAFF.